This T cell receptor (beta chain) was obtained from a study of T cell repertoires in cytomegalovirus infection. General observations from the study: CMV-specific TCR beta clonotypes restricted by HLA-C were the ones dominating the ex vivo response. There were carriers of CMV plus the relevant HLA, and cumulative public TCR beta family frequency identified them.

Each CDR3 protein gets one entry after TCRdb re-called the reads with MiXCR. The table records about 900,000 distinct CDR3 sequences, less than 35% of them present only once. V was shortened by 1 base and J by 3 bases, with 6 bases between the two germline ends. The CDR3 contains 13 residues. Germline V lookup: CDR1 MNHEY, CDR2 SVGAGI. This clonotype has ten or more counts. Antigen unknown. The chain couples TRBV6-5 to TRBJ1-1; D is uncertain. The sequence was obtained from a human donor in good health (CMV status not recorded). Some clones in this sample may be carry-over from other donors' samples. The material sequenced was cultured CD8+ T cells from PBMCs, taken from culture after CMV antigen stimulation. CDR3 sequence: CASSYFRDTEAFF. CDR3 bases: TGTGCCAGCAGTTACTTCCGGGACACTGAAGCTTTCTTT.